Below, 20 T cell receptor beta chains from the same sample are listed, as sequenced in a study of regulatory T cells in long-lasting Graves disease. TCR beta libraries were built with iRepertoire HTBI primers and Arm-PCR of CDR3 regions. TCRdb re-called the multiplex PCR reads with MiXCR, one entry per CDR3 protein. Here the sample spans over 650,000 distinct CDR3 sequences, 30% being singletons. The time point is: persistent/refractory GD, antithyroid drugs over 5 years with positive TRAb. PBMC RNA served as the TCR library source. The sample consisted of peripheral blood mononuclear cells (PBMCs), taken when the disease was refractory, from a patient treated with antithyroid drugs. These receptors all stem from a female donor with Graves disease.

This clonotype was observed a single time. The chain uses TRBV7-9 and TRBJ2-7, with D uncertain. V gave up 5 bases and J gave up 5 bases, with 13 bases separating them. Per germline, CDR1 SEHNR and CDR2 FQNEAQ (reference sequence). The CDR3 consists of 13 residues. This CDR3 reads CASSPPPADEQYF. As DNA, the CDR3 is TGTGCCAGCAGCCCACCACCTGCGGACGAGCAGTACTTC.

The chain combines TRBV3-1 with TRBJ1-1; the D is unclear. This CDR3 is built from 14 residues. Looked up from germline, CDR1 is LGHDT and CDR2 is YNNKEL (reference sequence). V was pared by 1 base and J by 6 bases, with 12 bases between. CDR3 sequence reads: CASSQVSRAPEAFF. The CDR3 coding sequence is TGTGCCAGCAGCCAAGTTAGCCGGGCTCCTGAAGCTTTCTTT.

The count of this clonotype is one. The V call is TRBV9, the J call TRBJ1-5, with D unresolved. The germline V gene encodes CDR1 SGDLS and CDR2 YYNGEE. This CDR3 has 13 residues. The V end lost 0 bases, the J end lost 3 bases, and 4 bases lay between the germline ends. In nucleotides, the CDR3 is TGTGCCAGCAGCGTAGCGACCAATCAGCCCCAGCATTTT. Translating gives CASSVATNQPQHF.

The chain is built from TRBV28 and TRBJ2-3, with a tentative D call TRBD1 (6 bases). The CDR3 spans 15 residues. V was cut by 7 bases and J by 1 base, with 15 bases left in between. Germline CDR1 and CDR2: MDHEN and SYDVKM. DNA of the CDR3: TGTGCCAGCAATAGACAGGACCAGGGCACAGATACGCAGTATTTT. This encodes CASNRQDQGTDTQYF.

This clonotype was found a few times. J is TRBJ1-4 and V is TRBV5-1, with a weak D call TRBD1 (6 bases). Per the germline V gene, CDR1 is SGHRS and CDR2 is YFSETQ. Deletions cut 2 bases from V and 8 bases from J, with 13 bases between. This CDR3 is built from 14 residues. The CDR3 DNA is TGCGCCAGCAGCTTAACAGGGAAAAACGAAAAACTGTTTTTT. Protein sequence: CASSLTGKNEKLFF.

The chain joins TRBV6-1 to TRBJ2-3, with 9 positions matching TRBD1. The germline gives CDR1 MNHNS, CDR2 SASEGT. This CDR3 is built from 16 residues. V trimming: 4 bases; J trimming: 4 bases; junction bases outside the gene matches: 9. The CDR3 region is CASSVYGGQGPDTQYF. CDR3 DNA sequence: TGTGCCAGCAGTGTATACGGGGGACAGGGACCAGATACGCAGTATTTT.

This clonotype was picked up a small number of times. The V and J genes are TRBV6-5 and TRBJ1-1; tentatively, D is TRBD1 (5 bases). This CDR3 is 15 amino acids long. V lost 2 bases, J lost 8 bases, and 18 bases lay in between. In germline, CDR1 is MNHEY, CDR2 SVGAGI. The CDR3 here is CASSYTYRDRTEAFF. CDR3 in DNA: TGTGCCAGCAGTTACACCTACCGGGACCGTACGGAAGCTTTCTTT.

The chain uses TRBV6-1 and TRBJ2-7; 11 nucleotides match TRBD2. V shed 5 bases and J 2 bases; nucleotides not matched to a gene: 8. The CDR3 loop spans 16 amino acids. The germline V gene encodes CDR1 MNHNS and CDR2 SASEGT. Here the CDR3 DNA reads TGTGCCAGCAGTCCGACCGGGACTAGCGGAACCTACGAGCAGTACTTC. Amino acids: CASSPTGTSGTYEQYF.

The chain employs TRBV29-1 and TRBJ2-5; D ambiguous. This CDR3 spans 12 amino acids. Trimming pared 5 bases from V and 1 base from J, leaving 8 bases between. Germline-derived CDR1 and CDR2 are SQVTM and ANQGSEA. The CDR3 bases are TGCAGCGTTCGGCTTTCCCAAGAGACCCAGTACTTC. Translating gives CSVRLSQETQYF.

This clonotype has more than one count but fewer than ten. The V gene is TRBV19, the J gene TRBJ1-1; 9 bases are shared with TRBD1. V dropped 5 bases and J dropped 4; count of bases not matched to a gene: 5. Germline V gene data show CDR1 as LNHDA and CDR2 as SQIVND (reference sequence). CDR3 length: 14 amino acids. The CDR3 protein is CASSYRGRITEAFF. CDR3 DNA sequence: TGTGCCAGTAGTTACAGGGGGCGGATCACTGAAGCTTTCTTT.

This clonotype was counted a few times. The rearrangement uses TRBV20-1 and TRBJ1-2; no clear D gene. Germline V gene lookup returns CDR1 DFQATT and CDR2 SNEGSKA (reference sequence). The CDR3 runs to 14 residues. The V and J ends lost 4 bases and 2 bases respectively, with 14 bases between them. The chain's CDR3 is CSANTGVTNYGYTF. CDR3 sequence (DNA): TGCAGTGCTAATACTGGCGTTACAAACTATGGCTACACCTTC.

This chain joins TRBV24-1 and TRBJ2-1; a possible D gene is TRBD2 (5 bases). The germline V and J ends were trimmed by 2 bases and 3 bases, with 7 bases remaining between them. Germline lookup yields CDR1 KGHDR and CDR2 SFDVKD. The CDR3 spans 14 residues. The CDR3 here is CATSDSDYYNEQFF. CDR3 DNA: TGTGCCACCAGTGATTCCGACTACTACAATGAGCAGTTCTTC.

This clonotype was counted a few times. The V and J genes are TRBV29-1 and TRBJ2-5, with unresolved D. The V gene's germline CDR1 is SQVTM and CDR2 ANQGSEA. V was cut by 7 bases and J by 4 bases, with 10 bases left in between. The CDR3 has 11 amino acids. In nucleotides, the CDR3 is TGCAGCGCCAGATTGGTAGAGACCCAGTACTTC. It codes for CSARLVETQYF.

This clonotype was detected only a few times. V usage is TRBV29-1 and J usage is TRBJ1-4; 7 bases fit TRBD1. The germline CDR1 and CDR2 sequences are SQVTM and ANQGSEA. The CDR3 has 15 residues. Trimming at V came to 6 bases and at J to 7 bases, leaving 14 bases not matched to a gene. The CDR3 sequence is CSVTRNRGRVEKLFF. As DNA, the CDR3 is TGCAGCGTGACCCGAAACAGGGGCCGCGTTGAAAAACTGTTTTTT.

The chain uses TRBV7-8 and TRBJ1-2, with 9 nucleotides matching TRBD1. The CDR3 extends over 14 amino acids. Trimming cost V 2 bases and J 6 bases; bases outside gene matches: 4. Germline CDR1 SGHVS, CDR2 FQNEAQ. The CDR3 protein is CASSLNRGQDGYTF. CDR3 bases: TGTGCCAGCAGCTTAAACAGGGGGCAAGATGGCTACACCTTC.

This chain links TRBV27 with TRBJ2-5, with 12 bases fitting TRBD2. CDR1 and CDR2 from the germline V gene are MNHEY and SMNVEV (reference sequence). CDR3 length: 14 residues. Unmatched junction bases numbered 3, after V lost 5 bases and J lost 5 bases. In DNA form, the CDR3 reads TGTGCCAGCAGTATCGGACTAGCGGGGGAGACCCAGTACTTC. Its translation: CASSIGLAGETQYF.

The table lists this clonotype with a few counts. V and J are TRBV3-1 and TRBJ1-5; D remains unclear. CDR1 is LGHDT and CDR2 is YNNKEL in the germline V gene (reference sequence). This CDR3 is 13 amino acids long. The germline V and J ends were trimmed by 1 base and 5 bases, with 6 bases remaining between them. The DNA of the CDR3 is TGTGCCAGCAGCCAAGTGGCAGATCAGCCCCAGCATTTT. As protein: CASSQVADQPQHF.

The chain uses TRBV7-9 and TRBJ2-5, with 7 bases identical to TRBD2. Trimming removed 6 bases from V and 2 bases from J; junction bases left unmatched: 9. Germline V gives CDR1 SEHNR, CDR2 FQNEAQ (reference sequence). This CDR3 region has 15 residues. The CDR3 DNA follows: TGTGCCAGCAGTTACCTGAGCGGGAATCAAGAGACCCAGTACTTC. This gives the protein CASSYLSGNQETQYF.

The chain is built from TRBV7-2 and TRBJ2-7; 9 bases line up with TRBD2. Germline V lookup: CDR1 SGHTA, CDR2 FQGNSA. The V segment lost 4 bases and the J segment 5 bases; nucleotides outside the gene matches: 9. This CDR3 region has 15 residues. The CDR3 DNA is TGTGCCAGCAGCTCGCCGGGACTAGCTAGTCACGAGCAGTACTTC. This translates into CASSSPGLASHEQYF.

The V call is TRBV20-1, the J call TRBJ1-5, with D possibly being TRBD1 (6 bases). The ends were cut back, 5 bases at V and 4 bases at J, with 15 bases in the middle. Germline V gene sequence: CDR1 DFQATT, CDR2 SNEGSKA (reference sequence). The CDR3 totals 14 residues. DNA for the CDR3: TGCAGTGCTGGGCGGGGGACATCGAATCAGCCCCAGCATTTT. Translating it yields CSAGRGTSNQPQHF.